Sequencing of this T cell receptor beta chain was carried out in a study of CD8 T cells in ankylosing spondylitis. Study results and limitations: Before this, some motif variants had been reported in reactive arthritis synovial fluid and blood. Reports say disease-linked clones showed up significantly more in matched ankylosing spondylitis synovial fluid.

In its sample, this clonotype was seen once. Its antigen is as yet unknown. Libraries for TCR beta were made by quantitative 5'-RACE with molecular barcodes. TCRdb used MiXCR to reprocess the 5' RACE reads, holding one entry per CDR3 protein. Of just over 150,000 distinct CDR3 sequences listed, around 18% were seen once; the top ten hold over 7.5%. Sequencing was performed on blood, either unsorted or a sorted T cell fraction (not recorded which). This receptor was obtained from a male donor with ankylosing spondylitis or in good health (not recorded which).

The CDR3, as DNA: TGTGCCATCAGTGACCTGCGTGGTACGGAGACCCAGTACTTC. This translates into CAISDLRGTETQYF. The chain combines TRBV10-3 with TRBJ2-5, with D unclear. V lost 3 bases and J 5 bases, leaving 13 bases between the germline ends. CDR1 is ENHRY and CDR2 is SYGVKD in the germline V gene. The CDR3 spans 14 residues.